These 22 T cell receptor beta chains originate from one sample sequenced in a study of cytomegalovirus exposure and HLA in healthy donors. Primers included in the PCR were 60 Vbeta and 13 Jbeta primers. Some clones are missing from TCRdb's copy, which holds only in-frame ones; the method was immunoSEQ multiplex PCR. This repertoire comprises tens of thousands of clones; its ten largest clones make up roughly 3.8%. The sequencing input was PBMCs. Every receptor here comes from a female donor in good health and CMV-seropositive.

This rearrangement joins TRBV10-2 to TRBJ2-4; 8 bases line up with TRBD1. The CDR3 loop spans 15 amino acids. Looked up from germline, CDR1 is WSHSY and CDR2 is SAAADI. The V gene end was trimmed by 0 bases and the J gene end by 7 bases; junction bases not matched to a gene: 5. DNA of the CDR3: TGCGCCAGCAGTGAGTCTTGGCAGGGGGCTAACATTCAGTACTTC. Its translation: CASSESWQGANIQYF.

Written as DNA, the CDR3 is TGCGCCAGCAGCATTGACAGGGCCGCCTACGAGCAGTACTTC. It codes for CASSIDRAAYEQYF. The chain combines TRBV5-1 with TRBJ2-7; TRBD1 matches at 7 bases. The V gene's germline CDR1 is SGHRS and CDR2 YFSETQ. Losses at the gene ends were 4 bases for V and 2 bases for J; bases not matched to a gene: 6. The CDR3 spans 14 residues.

The chain is built from TRBV27 and TRBJ2-1, with D hard to call. The CDR3 runs 14 residues. Germline CDR1 MNHEY, CDR2 SMNVEV (reference sequence). Trimming left V 5 bases short and J 2 bases short, with 10 bases between. The CDR3 nucleotides are TGTGCCAGCAGTCTAGAAGGCACCTACAATGAGCAGTTCTTC. It codes for CASSLEGTYNEQFF.

The chain's CDR3 is CASSVEFSGTDTQYF. CDR3 in DNA: TGTGCCAGCAGCGTAGAGTTTAGCGGCACAGATACGCAGTATTTT. This rearrangement joins TRBV5-6 to TRBJ2-3; maybe TRBD2 (5 bases). Trimming took off 4 bases at V and 1 base at J, with 13 bases between the two ends. The germline CDR1 and CDR2 sequences are SGHDT and YYEEEE. The CDR3 is 15 amino acids.

The rearrangement joins TRBV27 to TRBJ1-6, with D maybe TRBD1 (6 bases). Germline assignment: CDR1 MNHEY and CDR2 SMNVEV (reference sequence). The CDR3 is 14 amino acids. Trimming removed 6 bases at V and 10 bases at J, with 16 bases between. The CDR3 DNA reads TGTGCCAGCAGCGAGGGGGGGGCATCATCACCCCTCCACTTT. Translated: CASSEGGASSPLHF.

The CDR3 DNA is TGTGCCAGCTCACCCCTGGGGGGGGGAAGCACAGATACGCAGTATTTT. Protein sequence: CASSPLGGGSTDTQYF. V is TRBV18 and J is TRBJ2-3; 7 bases align to TRBD2. This CDR3 is 16 amino acids long. J lost 0 bases, V lost 3 bases, and 6 bases had no gene match. Germline V CDR1 and CDR2: KGHSH, LQKENI. Filled out from reference TRBV18 and TRBJ2-3, the complete variable domain reads NAGVMQNPRHLVRRRGQEARLRCSPMKGHSHVYWYRQLPEEGLKFMVYLQKENIIDESGMPKERFSAEFPKEGPSILRIQQVVRGDSAAYFCASSPLGGGSTDTQYFGPGTRLTVL.

The V gene is TRBV6-5, the J gene TRBJ2-4, with 12 bases matching TRBD2. Germline assignment: CDR1 MNHEY and CDR2 SVGAGI. This CDR3 spans 15 amino acids. Trimming removed 2 bases from V and 4 bases from J; junction bases left unmatched: 0. This CDR3 is CASSYLAGGKNIQYF. The CDR3 DNA is TGTGCCAGCAGTTACCTAGCGGGGGGGAAAAACATTCAGTACTTC.

This sequence joins TRBV28 and TRBJ1-5; weak D call: TRBD1 (5 bases). V gave up 6 bases and J gave up 0 bases, with 12 bases separating them. Germline values: CDR1 MDHEN, CDR2 SYDVKM. The length of the CDR3 is 15 residues. CDR3 residues: CASRNDRISNQPQHF. CDR3 in DNA: TGTGCCAGCAGGAATGACAGAATTAGCAATCAGCCCCAGCATTTT. The variable domain in full, completed from reference TRBV28 and TRBJ1-5, reads DVKVTQSSRYLVKRTGEKVFLECVQDMDHENMFWYRQDPGLGLRLIYFSYDVKMKEKGDIPEGYSVSREKKERFSLILESASTNQTSMYLCASRNDRISNQPQHFGDGTRLSIL.

This chain joins TRBV2 and TRBJ2-1; 9 nucleotides match TRBD2. V gave up 4 bases and J gave up 5 bases; unmatched junction bases: 6. Germline CDR1 SNHLY, CDR2 FYNNEI. This CDR3 is 15 amino acids long. CDR3 region: CASSGSSGTHNEQFF. CDR3 bases: TGTGCCAGCAGTGGATCTAGCGGGACCCACAATGAGCAGTTCTTC.

The genes are TRBV12-5 and TRBJ2-5; 12 nucleotides line up with TRBD2. This CDR3 is built from 17 residues. Germline-derived CDR1 and CDR2 are LGHNT and FRNRAP. The V and J ends lost 1 base and 5 bases, in that order; junction bases with no gene match: 8. The CDR3 DNA follows: TGTGCTAGTGGTTTGGCTGTGACTAGCGGGGGTTTGGAGACCCAGTACTTC. It encodes CASGLAVTSGGLETQYF.

V usage is TRBV18 and J usage is TRBJ1-1; 7 bases map to TRBD1. CDR1 KGHSH and CDR2 LQKENI come from the germline V gene. The trim removed 8 bases at V and 1 base at J, leaving 7 bases unmatched. The CDR3 is 14 residues long. The CDR3 sequence: CASLRGRTNTEAFF. CDR3 sequence (DNA): TGTGCCAGCCTGAGGGGGCGAACGAACACTGAAGCTTTCTTT.

CDR3 in DNA: TGTGCCAGCAGCTTAGTGCGGGGGGCCCCTGAAGCTTTCTTT. Protein: CASSLVRGAPEAFF. The chain uses TRBV11-2 and TRBJ1-1; TRBD1 might be the D (6 bases). The CDR3 is 14 amino acids. Germline CDR1 SGHAT, CDR2 FQNNGV. Trimming removed 1 base from V and 6 bases from J, with 12 bases in between. Together with reference TRBV11-2 and TRBJ1-1, the CDR3 gives the full variable domain: EAGVAQSPRYKIIEKRQSVAFWCNPISGHATLYWYQQILGQGPKLLIQFQNNGVVDDSQLPKDRFSAERLKGVDSTLKIQPAKLEDSAVYLCASSLVRGAPEAFFGQGTRLTVV.

This sequence joins TRBV7-2 and TRBJ2-3; tentative D call: TRBD2 (6 bases). The germline V and J ends were trimmed by 6 bases and 1 base, with 20 bases remaining between them. Germline loops: CDR1 SGHTA, CDR2 FQGNSA. CDR3 size: 17 residues. CDR3 coding DNA: TGTGCCAGCAGAAGTGGTAGGGGACTGATAGGCACAGATACGCAGTATTTT. This encodes CASRSGRGLIGTDTQYF.

The chain links TRBV4-1 to TRBJ2-1, with a possible D match to TRBD2 (6 bases). This CDR3 region has 16 residues. The germline gives CDR1 MGHRA, CDR2 YSYEKL. Trimming stripped 0 bases from V and 4 bases from J, with 13 bases between. The CDR3 region is CASSQEFRTKYNEQFF. CDR3 coding DNA: TGCGCCAGCAGCCAAGAATTCAGGACTAAGTACAATGAGCAGTTCTTC.

The V call is TRBV7-2, the J call TRBJ2-1, with TRBD2 matching 9 bases. The trim removed 2 bases at V and 6 bases at J, leaving 8 bases unmatched. Per germline, CDR1 SGHTA and CDR2 FQGNSA. The CDR3 sequence is 16 residues long. The DNA of the CDR3 is TGTGCCAGCAGCTTATTTCAGGGACTAGCAAGCAATGAGCAGTTCTTC. Its protein product is CASSLFQGLASNEQFF.

The chain is built from TRBV28 and TRBJ2-7, with 13 positions matching TRBD2. This CDR3 spans 15 amino acids. After removal of 9 bases from V and 3 bases from J, the junction contained 8 bases not matched to a gene. Germline V gene lookup returns CDR1 MDHEN and CDR2 SYDVKM. CDR3 residues: CASRTSGSVIYEQYF. In nucleotides, the CDR3 is TGTGCCAGTAGGACTAGCGGGAGCGTCATCTACGAGCAGTACTTC.

The chain combines TRBV18 with TRBJ2-2, with 8 nucleotides matching TRBD1. Germline trimming cut 2 bases from V and 7 bases from J; bases unmatched to any gene: 9. The CDR3 loop spans 16 amino acids. The germline V gene has CDR1 KGHSH and CDR2 LQKENI. The CDR3 bases are TGTGCCAGCTCACCAAATCAGGACAGGGTTGACGGGGAGCTGTTTTTT. It is translated as CASSPNQDRVDGELFF.

CDR3 region: CASSLTGAINEQFF. For the CDR3, the DNA is TGTGCCAGCTCACTGACAGGGGCGATAAATGAGCAGTTCTTC. The chain employs TRBV18 and TRBJ2-1, with 8 positions matching TRBD1. The CDR3 covers 14 residues. The J segment lost 7 bases and the V segment lost 4 bases, leaving 6 bases of the junction unmatched. From germline, CDR1 is KGHSH and CDR2 LQKENI.

This chain connects TRBV11-1 to TRBJ2-3; 8 bases are shared with TRBD2. Germline V lookup: CDR1 SGHAT, CDR2 FQDESV (reference sequence). V gave up 5 bases and J gave up 5 bases; unmatched junction bases: 6. The CDR3 has 14 amino acids. CDR3 loop: CASSGGLAGDTQYF. The DNA of the CDR3 is TGTGCCAGCAGCGGCGGACTAGCAGGAGATACGCAGTATTTT.

The chain employs TRBV6-5 and TRBJ2-1; TRBD2 agrees at 8 bases. Germline V gene lookup returns CDR1 MNHEY and CDR2 SVGAGI. This CDR3 comprises 15 residues. Trimming at V came to 6 bases and at J to 3 bases, leaving 7 bases not matched to a gene. CDR3 protein: CASRAPSGHYNEQFF. The CDR3 DNA follows: TGTGCCAGCAGAGCACCTAGCGGGCACTACAATGAGCAGTTCTTC.

CDR3 DNA: TGTGCCAGCAGCTTACGGGGGGGAGTCGGTGAAGCTTTCTTT. It codes for CASSLRGGVGEAFF. The V gene is TRBV5-8, the J gene TRBJ1-1; tentative D call: TRBD1 (5 bases). The ends were cut back, 2 bases at V and 7 bases at J, with 15 bases in the middle. CDR1 is SGHTS, CDR2 YDEGEE, per germline. The CDR3 loop spans 14 amino acids.

The CDR3 sequence: CASSQDYSSPTDTQYF. As DNA, the CDR3 is TGTGCCAGCAGCCAGGACTACTCAAGCCCGACAGATACGCAGTATTTT. The chain couples TRBV14 to TRBJ2-3; D possibly corresponds to TRBD2 (6 bases). V dropped 3 bases and J dropped 3 bases, with 16 bases sitting between them. The CDR3 covers 16 residues. CDR1 SGHDN and CDR2 FVKESK come from the germline V gene.